Below, 22 T cell receptor beta chains from the same sample are listed, as sequenced in a study of neurological immune-mediated disorders. TCRdb reprocessed the 5' RACE reads with MiXCR, giving one entry per CDR3 protein. The sample records 65,000 to 90,000 distinct CDR3 sequences, 4.5% to 6.5% being singletons. Sequencing used PBMCs. All receptors come from a woman between 25 and 40 years old with multiple sclerosis.

The sample holds many counts of this clonotype. The J gene is TRBJ1-1, the V gene TRBV10-3, with TRBD1 as a possible D gene (6 bases). The V gene's germline CDR1 is ENHRY and CDR2 SYGVKD. V gave up 4 bases and J gave up 0 bases, with 12 bases separating them. The CDR3 covers 15 residues. For the CDR3, the DNA is TGTGCCATCAGTGGGGGGAGGGGGTTGAACACTGAAGCTTTCTTT. The encoded protein is CAISGGRGLNTEAFF.

In its sample, this clonotype was seen many times. The chain uses TRBV20-1 and TRBJ2-7; D gene ambiguous. This CDR3 has 13 amino acids. V was pared by 3 bases and J by 0 bases, with 9 bases between. Germline CDR1 reads DFQATT; CDR2 reads SNEGSKA (reference sequence). DNA for the CDR3: TGCAGTGCTAGTCGGGTAAGCTCCTACGAGCAGTACTTC. This encodes CSASRVSSYEQYF.

This clonotype occurred many times. The chain carries TRBV21-1 and TRBJ2-7; the D call TRBD1 from the table was never checked on the DNA. TRBV21-1 is noted as a pseudogene. This CDR3 spans 11 amino acids. This CDR3 is CASSSRDRGKV. The CDR3 DNA is TGTGCCAGCAGCAGCCGGGACAGGGGGAAAGTC.

This clonotype occurred many times. With a much larger clone just one base away, this may be a read error. The V and J genes are TRBV27 and TRBJ1-1; tentatively, D is TRBD1 (6 bases). CDR1 and CDR2 (germline): MNHEY, SMNVEV (reference sequence). The CDR3 loop spans 13 amino acids. The V end lost 5 bases, the J end lost 1 base, and 8 bases lay between the germline ends. The DNA of the CDR3 is TGTGCCAGCAGTATACAGGGGAACACTGAAGCTTTCTTT. It encodes CASSIQGNTEAFF.

This clonotype was detected ten times or more. The J gene is TRBJ1-5, the V gene TRBV12-3 or TRBV12-4, with a tentative D call TRBD1 (6 bases). The CDR3 totals 16 residues. Trimming cost V 6 bases and J 1 base, with 16 bases left between them. The CDR3 nucleotides are TGTGCCAGCAGCCCCCGAGTCCAGGGGAGCAATCAGCCCCAGCATTTT. Translation gives CASSPRVQGSNQPQHF.

This clonotype was detected ten times or more. The chain combines TRBV5-5 with TRBJ2-1, with D uncertain. CDR1 SGHKS and CDR2 YYEKEE come from the germline V gene (reference sequence). The CDR3 is 12 residues long. Trimming took 3 bases from V and 9 from J, leaving 10 bases between them. This CDR3 is CASSWGMSEQFF. The DNA for the CDR3 is TGTGCCAGCAGCTGGGGTATGAGTGAGCAGTTCTTC.

At least ten counts were recorded for this clonotype. This chain connects TRBV4-1 to TRBJ2-7, with 7 bases lining up with TRBD1. The CDR3 is made up of 15 amino acids. The germline V gene encodes CDR1 MGHRA and CDR2 YSYEKL. The V and J ends lost 4 bases and 4 bases, in that order; junction bases with no gene match: 10. The CDR3 is CASSPDPRQGYEQYV. CDR3 nucleotide sequence: TGCGCCAGCAGCCCCGACCCTCGACAGGGATACGAGCAGTACGTC.

Many counts were recorded for this clonotype. J is TRBJ1-1 and V is TRBV20-1; the D gene is possibly TRBD1 (6 bases). CDR1 and CDR2 from the germline V gene are DFQATT and SNEGSKA (reference sequence). CDR3 size: 15 residues. The V end lost 6 bases, the J end lost 9 bases, and 26 bases lay between the germline ends. The CDR3 here is CSAKTPDSTHLQAFF. The CDR3 coding sequence is TGCAGTGCCAAAACCCCGGACAGTACCCATCTTCAAGCTTTCTTT.

There are many counts of this clonotype. This chain connects TRBV27 to TRBJ2-3; TRBD1 might be the D (6 bases). Trimming shortened V by 5 bases and J by 3 bases, and 9 bases separated the two germline ends. The CDR3 extends over 13 amino acids. Germline V gives CDR1 MNHEY, CDR2 SMNVEV (reference sequence). The CDR3 DNA follows: TGTGCCAGCAGTACAGGGAAGACAGATACGCAGTATTTT. Amino acids: CASSTGKTDTQYF.

This clonotype was seen more than once but under ten times. This sequence may be a read error, since a much larger clone differs from it by one base. The chain carries TRBV20-1 and TRBJ1-5; 7 bases fit TRBD1. This CDR3 contains 13 residues. Germline V lookup: CDR1 DFQATT, CDR2 SNEGSKA (reference sequence). In DNA, the CDR3 is TGCAGTGCTAAACAGGGGAGGGAACAGCCCCAGAATTTT. It encodes CSAKQGREQPQNF.

J is TRBJ2-3 and V is TRBV5-1; perhaps D is TRBD1 or TRBD2 (6 bases each). Per the germline V gene, CDR1 is SGHRS and CDR2 is YFSETQ. V gave up 5 bases and J gave up 2 bases, with 15 bases separating them. This CDR3 region has 15 residues. In DNA form, the CDR3 reads TGCGCCAGCAGTGAAGGGGGGCCCTCCACAGATACGCAGTATTTT. The encoded protein is CASSEGGPSTDTQYF. Full variable domain (remainder filled in from reference TRBV5-1 and TRBJ2-3): KAGVTQTPRYLIKTRGQQVTLSCSPISGHRSVSWYQQTPGQGLQFLFEYFSETQRNKGNFPGRFSGRQFSNSRSEMNVSTLELGDSALYLCASSEGGPSTDTQYFGPGTRLTVL.

In this sample, this clonotype turned up a few times. The chain is built from TRBV5-1 and TRBJ2-2; 9 bases are a match to TRBD1. This CDR3 region has 16 residues. V trimming: 4 bases; J trimming: 6 bases; junction bases outside the gene matches: 10. Germline V gives CDR1 SGHRS, CDR2 YFSETQ. The CDR3 DNA follows: TGCGCCAGCAGCGTAATAACAGGGGGCCTTGCCGGGGAGCTGTTTTTT. The encoded protein is CASSVITGGLAGELFF.

The table lists this clonotype with many counts. The chain is built from TRBV5-5 and TRBJ2-1; no firm D call. The CDR3 consists of 13 residues. Trimming removed 3 bases from V and 8 bases from J, with 12 bases in between. The V gene's germline CDR1 is SGHKS and CDR2 YYEKEE (reference sequence). The CDR3 loop reads CASSSGGADEQFF. The CDR3 nucleotides read TGTGCCAGCAGCTCCGGTGGCGCCGATGAGCAGTTCTTC. The variable domain in full, completed from reference TRBV5-5 and TRBJ2-1, reads DAGVTQSPTHLIKTRGQQVTLRCSPISGHKSVSWYQQVLGQGPQFIFQYYEKEERGRGNFPDRFSARQFPNYSSELNVNALLLGDSALYLCASSSGGADEQFFGPGTRLTVL.

The rearrangement uses TRBV11-2 and TRBJ2-1, with 9 bases fitting TRBD1. V lost 5 bases, J lost 9 bases, and 11 bases stayed unmatched. The germline V gene has CDR1 SGHAT and CDR2 FQNNGV. The CDR3 has 15 amino acids. The CDR3 protein is CASSAEGQGKGEQFF. In DNA form, the CDR3 reads TGTGCCAGCAGCGCGGAGGGACAGGGTAAAGGTGAGCAGTTCTTC.

V is TRBV18 and J is TRBJ2-2; 8 bases are shared with TRBD1. Per the germline V gene, CDR1 is KGHSH and CDR2 is LQKENI. CDR3 length: 15 residues. Trimming took 3 bases from V and 4 from J; bases not matched to a gene: 4. CDR3 protein: CASSPGTGSTGELFF. In DNA form, the CDR3 reads TGTGCCAGCTCACCGGGGACAGGAAGCACCGGGGAGCTGTTTTTT.

This clonotype was counted ten times or more. CDR3: CSASPAGTGNLSTDTQYF. DNA for the CDR3: TGCAGTGCTAGTCCGGCCGGGACAGGGAACCTTAGCACAGATACGCAGTATTTT. The V and J genes are TRBV20-1 and TRBJ2-3, with 9 bases fitting TRBD1. The CDR3 consists of 18 residues. Germline V gene lookup returns CDR1 DFQATT and CDR2 SNEGSKA (reference sequence). The junction had 13 bases not matched to a gene; V was cut back by 3 bases and J by 0 bases.

This clonotype was counted at least ten times. The CDR3 sequence: CSARESGGSSNQPQHF. The CDR3 bases are TGCAGTGCTAGAGAGTCAGGGGGTAGTAGCAATCAGCCCCAGCATTTT. The V gene is TRBV20-1, the J gene TRBJ1-5; 7 bases are shared with TRBD1. This CDR3 comprises 16 residues. J was trimmed by 0 bases and V by 0 bases; bases with no gene match: 5. CDR1 and CDR2 (germline): DFQATT, SNEGSKA (reference sequence).

This clonotype came up many times. The chain couples TRBV5-1 to TRBJ2-3; D may be TRBD2 (6 bases). V gave up 3 bases and J gave up 0 bases, with 11 bases separating them. This CDR3 is built from 15 residues. Looked up from germline, CDR1 is SGHRS and CDR2 is YFSETQ. CDR3 in DNA: TGCGCCAGCAGCTGGGGACTGACTAGCACAGATACGCAGTATTTT. Its translation: CASSWGLTSTDTQYF.

This clonotype was detected many times. The chain carries TRBV5-1 and TRBJ1-4, with D perhaps TRBD1 (5 bases). The CDR3 covers 15 residues. Germline values: CDR1 SGHRS, CDR2 YFSETQ. The V end lost 3 bases, the J end lost 4 bases, and 13 bases lay between the germline ends. As DNA, the CDR3 is TGCGCCAGCAGCTGGGCCTACGGGGGTAATGAAAAACTGTTTTTT. Amino acids: CASSWAYGGNEKLFF. Full variable domain (remainder filled in from reference TRBV5-1 and TRBJ1-4): KAGVTQTPRYLIKTRGQQVTLSCSPISGHRSVSWYQQTPGQGLQFLFEYFSETQRNKGNFPGRFSGRQFSNSRSEMNVSTLELGDSALYLCASSWAYGGNEKLFFGSGTQLSVL.

This clonotype occurred many times. The rearrangement uses TRBV7-2 and TRBJ1-2; possibly TRBD1 for D (6 bases). Per the germline V gene, CDR1 is SGHTA and CDR2 is FQGNSA. V lost 5 bases and J lost 8, with 15 bases in between. CDR3 length equals 13 residues. CDR3 DNA sequence: TGTGCCAGCAGCCGACCGCAGGGGACCGGCTACACCTTC. Residues: CASSRPQGTGYTF.

Concerning this clonotype itself: A much larger clone sits a single nucleotide away, making a read error possible. The rearrangement links TRBV10-3 to TRBJ2-5; D is uncertain. From germline, CDR1 is ENHRY and CDR2 SYGVKD. CDR3 length: 12 residues. The CDR3 DNA sequence: TGTGCCATCAGGGACCTGGAAGAGAACCAGTACTTC. It codes for CAIRDLEENQYF.

This clonotype was recorded at least ten times. This chain links TRBV11-2 with TRBJ2-7; D gene unclear. Germline assignment: CDR1 SGHAT and CDR2 FQNNGV. The CDR3 covers 12 residues. Trimming removed 3 bases from V and 5 bases from J, with 8 bases in between. The CDR3 DNA reads as TGTGCCAGCAGCTTCATCGTACACGAGCAGTACTTC. As protein: CASSFIVHEQYF.